This note documents a single T cell receptor beta chain sequence. The antigen remains unidentified. The data belong to a study of blood T cells in healthy people across ages. Points from the study as a whole: TCR beta diversity per million T cells fell roughly linearly with age.

Germline V gene data show CDR1 as SGHTA and CDR2 as FQGNSA. V lost 0 bases to trimming and J lost 4 bases, with 17 bases between them. This CDR3 comprises 17 residues. Collection of 9 to 10 milliliters of peripheral blood was performed for each donor. A second PCR, run for roughly 7 to 12 cycles, used a sample-barcoded 5' primer plus a J-beta primer mix. Every cDNA molecule bore a tag from a template-switch adaptor containing 12 random nucleotides. There were at least 3 million CDR3-containing paired-end reads obtained from each sample. TCRdb ran MiXCR on the 5' RACE reads and lists one entry per CDR3 protein. The sample yields 550,000 to 600,000 distinct CDR3 sequences, 27% seen once.

This chain joins TRBV7-2 and TRBJ2-3, with a possible D match to TRBD2 (7 bases). The sequencing input was blood. This TCR came from a woman between 70 and 85 years old in good health. The CDR3 loop reads CASSLAVTGGLPDTQYF. The CDR3 DNA sequence: TGTGCCAGCAGCTTAGCGGTGACGGGGGGCCTCCCAGATACGCAGTATTTT.